These T cell receptor beta chains were read from a single sample in a study of OX40 agonist ivuxolimab in advanced cancers. TCRdb keeps only in-frame clones here, not all; method: immunoSEQ multiplex PCR. In the table there are about 110,000 clones, more than 85% of which are singletons. The starting material was CD4+ or CD8+ T cells sorted from blood, obtained in a trial of the OX40 agonist ivuxolimab. Receptors were obtained from an adult with an advanced solid tumor such as melanoma, head and neck, liver or kidney cancer. The CDR3 runs from the conserved cysteine through the conserved F or W. The D gene is left open where the match is weak. Clone size is stated in some rows and not others, as once, few, many or a class when expanded.

d_gene	v_gene	abundance	j_gene	CDR3aa	CDR3nt
TRBD1	TRBV2	.	TRBJ2-2	CASSVSTGGSGELFF	TGTGCCAGCAGTGTCTCGACAGGGGGCTCCGGGGAGCTGTTTTTT
TRBD1	TRBV13	.	TRBJ2-7	CASSLAGGQQYEQYF	TGTGCCAGCAGCTTAGCAGGGGGCCAGCAATACGAGCAGTACTTC
.	TRBV19	.	TRBJ1-2	CASSNGQELFNYGYTF	TGTGCCAGTAGTAACGGGCAGGAGCTTTTTAACTATGGCTACACCTTC
.	TRBV28	.	TRBJ2-3	CASSSWELADTQYF	TGTGCCAGCAGTTCGTGGGAGTTGGCAGATACGCAGTATTTT
.	TRBV6-5	.	TRBJ1-2	CASSRKASNYGYTF	TGTGCCAGCAGCCGGAAAGCCTCTAACTATGGCTACACCTTC
TRBD1	TRBV5-1	once	TRBJ1-1	CASSLTGTGYSLPEAFF	TGCGCCAGCAGCTTGACCGGGACAGGTTATTCTCTCCCTGAAGCTTTCTTT
.	TRBV6-5	.	TRBJ2-3	CASSLYAQGTQYF	TGTGCCAGCAGTCTCTACGCGCAGGGTACGCAGTATTTT
.	TRBV4-2	.	TRBJ1-1	CASSLGGTLNTEAFF	TGTGCCAGCAGCCTAGGCGGAACCTTGAACACTGAAGCTTTCTTT
TRBD2	TRBV11-2	.	TRBJ2-3	CASSQRTSGRWSTDTQYF	TGTGCCAGCAGCCAGCGGACTAGCGGGAGATGGAGCACAGATACGCAGTATTTT
TRBD2	TRBV5-6	.	TRBJ2-3	CASSLTSGSPDTQYF	TGTGCCAGCAGCTTGACTAGCGGGAGCCCAGATACGCAGTATTTT
.	TRBV11-3	.	TRBJ1-1	CASSLSFLLEAFF	TGTGCCAGCAGCTTGTCGTTTCTACTTGAAGCTTTCTTT
TRBD1	TRBV2	.	TRBJ2-7	CASQGTGTYEQYF	TGTGCCAGCCAGGGGACAGGGACCTACGAGCAGTACTTC
TRBD1	TRBV6-5	once	TRBJ1-1	CASSLTGEVEAFF	TGTGCCAGCAGTTTGACAGGGGAGGTTGAAGCTTTCTTT
.	TRBV19	once	TRBJ1-1	CASTLGRGLTEAFF	TGTGCCAGTACCCTAGGGAGGGGTCTCACTGAAGCTTTCTTT
.	TRBV9	.	TRBJ1-2	CASSVSGPGHYTF	TGTGCCAGCAGCGTATCAGGCCCAGGACACTACACCTTC
.	TRBV30	.	TRBJ2-3	CAWNSGTTSTDTQYF	TGTGCCTGGAACTCCGGGACAACCAGCACAGATACGCAGTATTTT
.	TRBV5-1	.	TRBJ1-4	CASSSGSTNEKLFF	TGCGCCAGCAGTTCAGGGTCAACTAATGAAAAACTGTTTTTT
.	TRBV5-1	.	TRBJ2-7	CASSLGPTAGGEQYF	TGCGCCAGCAGCTTGGGTCCTACGGCGGGTGGGGAGCAGTACTTC
.	TRBV5-1	.	TRBJ2-5	CASNDVRQETQYF	TGCGCCAGCAACGACGTGAGGCAAGAGACCCAGTACTTC
.	TRBV7-2	.	TRBJ1-4	CASSLQRDEKLFF	TGTGCCAGCAGCTTACAACGCGATGAAAAACTGTTTTTT
.	TRBV5-1	.	TRBJ2-2	CASSLDRVDTGELFF	TGCGCCAGCAGCTTGGACAGGGTTGACACCGGGGAGCTGTTTTTT
TRBD2	TRBV6-5	.	TRBJ2-2	CASSRGTSTGELFF	TGTGCCAGCAGCCGAGGGACTAGCACCGGGGAGCTGTTTTTT
.	TRBV6-6	.	TRBJ1-3	CASSYSGPGSGNTIYF	TGTGCCAGCAGTTACTCAGGACCCGGCAGTGGAAACACCATATATTTT
.	TRBV19	.	TRBJ1-5	CATREVVYPTQPQHF	TGTGCCACCAGAGAGGTAGTCTACCCAACGCAGCCCCAGCATTTT
TRBD1	TRBV2	.	TRBJ1-4	CASRTGTENEKLFF	TGTGCCAGCAGGACCGGGACAGAGAATGAAAAACTGTTTTTT
TRBD1	TRBV6-5	.	TRBJ2-5	CASSGVTGQETQYF	TGTGCCAGCAGTGGGGTGACAGGGCAAGAGACCCAGTACTTC
.	TRBV5-8	.	TRBJ1-4	CASSLVPNEKLFF	TGTGCCAGCAGCTTGGTTCCTAATGAAAAACTGTTTTTT
TRBD2	TRBV6-1	.	TRBJ2-1	CASSDRGLAGGKNEQFF	TGTGCCAGCAGTGACCGGGGACTAGCGGGAGGGAAGAATGAGCAGTTCTTC
.	TRBV5-1	few	TRBJ2-5	CASSSLLGGGGETQYF	TGCGCCAGCAGCTCCCTTCTAGGGGGAGGGGGAGAGACCCAGTACTTC
TRBD2	TRBV5-1	.	TRBJ2-7	CASSLDAGASYEQYF	TGCGCCAGCAGCTTGGACGCGGGAGCAAGCTACGAGCAGTACTTC
.	TRBV11-2	.	TRBJ1-2	CASSLGEGIGGYTF	TGTGCCAGCAGCTTAGGTGAGGGAATTGGCGGCTACACCTTC
TRBD1	TRBV10-3	.	TRBJ1-2	CAISESSGGLVGYTF	TGTGCCATCAGTGAGTCTTCAGGGGGATTAGTTGGCTACACCTTC
TRBD2	TRBV18	once	TRBJ2-3	CASSPSGSLTDTQYF	TGTGCCAGCTCACCTAGCGGGAGCCTCACAGATACGCAGTATTTT
.	TRBV18	.	TRBJ2-1	CASSPLPTDNEQFF	TGTGCCAGCTCACCATTACCTACCGACAATGAGCAGTTCTTC
TRBD1	TRBV29-1	.	TRBJ2-7	CSVHLGDSGYEQYF	TGCAGCGTCCACCTAGGGGACAGCGGCTACGAGCAGTACTTC
.	TRBV10-3	.	TRBJ1-6	CASQRGDSPLHF	TGTGCCAGCCAAAGGGGGGATTCACCCCTCCACTTT
TRBD1	TRBV6-4	.	TRBJ1-5	CASKTRQGAEGISNQPQHF	TGTGCCAGCAAGACTCGACAGGGGGCGGAGGGGATTAGCAATCAGCCCCAGCATTTT
.	TRBV2	.	TRBJ1-2	CASSASGPNYGYTF	TGTGCCAGCAGTGCCTCGGGGCCTAACTATGGCTACACCTTC
.	TRBV2	.	TRBJ2-3	CASGVWGWDTQYF	TGTGCCAGCGGTGTCTGGGGATGGGATACGCAGTATTTT
.	TRBV21-1	.	TRBJ2-1	CASSKGQFCSYNEQFF	TGTGCCAGCAGCAAAGGGCAGTTCTGCTCCTACAATGAGCAGTTCTTC
TRBD1	TRBV5-6	.	TRBJ1-2	CASSAMGQGVNYGYTF	TGTGCCAGCAGCGCCATGGGACAGGGGGTGAACTATGGCTACACCTTC
.	TRBV10-3	.	TRBJ2-1	CAIRGFSYNEQFF	TGTGCCATCCGCGGTTTCTCCTACAATGAGCAGTTCTTC
.	TRBV11-2	once	TRBJ1-3	CASSLDYQGTIYF	TGTGCCAGCAGCTTAGATTATCAAGGCACCATATATTTT
.	TRBV29-1	once	TRBJ2-5	CSVVVTQETQYF	TGCAGCGTTGTCGTGACCCAAGAGACCCAGTACTTC
.	TRBV14	.	TRBJ1-1	CASLRTGRIAEAFF	TGTGCCAGCCTGAGAACAGGGCGCATCGCTGAAGCTTTCTTT
.	TRBV5-1	.	TRBJ2-2	CASSLNTGELFF	TGCGCCAGCAGCTTGAACACCGGGGAGCTGTTTTTT
.	TRBV5-1	.	TRBJ2-1	CASSLDLGGYNEQFF	TGCGCCAGCAGCTTGGATCTGGGGGGTTACAATGAGCAGTTCTTC
TRBD2	TRBV5-4	once	TRBJ2-1	CASSLAGVENEQFF	TGTGCCAGCAGCCTAGCGGGAGTCGAAAATGAGCAGTTCTTC
TRBD1	TRBV27	.	TRBJ1-5	CASKGTGIGNQPQHF	TGTGCCAGCAAAGGGACAGGGATCGGTAATCAGCCCCAGCATTTT
.	TRBV6-1	.	TRBJ1-1	CASSETDDTEAFF	TGTGCCAGCAGTGAAACCGATGACACTGAAGCTTTCTTT
.	TRBV6-4	.	TRBJ2-1	CASSEANVGVDEQFF	TGTGCCAGCAGTGAGGCAAACGTGGGAGTAGATGAGCAGTTCTTC
.	TRBV5-1	.	TRBJ2-2	CASSFTGELFF	TGCGCCAGCAGCTTCACCGGGGAGCTGTTTTTT